One sample yielded the 14 T cell receptor beta chains listed below, sequenced in a study of blood T cell repertoires in COVID-19. TCRdb keeps only in-frame clones here, not all; method: immunoSEQ multiplex PCR. The sample shows around 430,000 clones, approximately 90% of them seen only once. Sequencing input: peripheral blood. The source of these receptors is a woman in her fifties or sixties with COVID-19, enrolled during active disease.

The chain combines TRBV11-3 with TRBJ2-5; 8 bases fit TRBD1. The CDR3 length is 15 residues. CDR1 and CDR2 (germline): SGHNT, YENEEA. J was trimmed by 2 bases and V by 5 bases; bases with no gene match: 7. In nucleotides, the CDR3 is TGTGCCAGCAGCGCGCAGGGGACAGGACAAGAGACCCAGTACTTC. It translates to CASSAQGTGQETQYF.

The rearrangement uses TRBV7-9 and TRBJ2-2; perhaps TRBD2 as D (6 bases). Germline values: CDR1 SEHNR, CDR2 FQNEAQ (reference sequence). The CDR3 is 17 amino acids. Trimming removed 5 bases at V and 3 bases at J, with 19 bases between. This CDR3 reads CASSPSLAKGYTGELFF. As DNA, the CDR3 is TGTGCCAGCAGCCCCTCGCTAGCGAAGGGCTACACCGGGGAGCTGTTTTTT.

This clone was picked up one time. J is TRBJ1-2 and V is TRBV6-5; 7 bases match TRBD1. This CDR3 contains 13 residues. CDR1 and CDR2 (germline): MNHEY, SVGAGI. Losses at the gene ends were 4 bases for V and 6 bases for J; bases not matched to a gene: 5. The CDR3 bases are TGTGCCAGCAGTTCCGACAGGGAGAATGGCTACACCTTC. Its translation is CASSSDRENGYTF.

This clone was recorded once. The chain recombines TRBV10-3 with TRBJ1-4; 10 bases agree with TRBD1. The CDR3 totals 16 residues. Germline lookup yields CDR1 ENHRY and CDR2 SYGVKD. V dropped 2 bases and J dropped 0; count of bases not matched to a gene: 0. DNA of the CDR3: TGTGCCATCAGTGAGGGGACAGGGGCAACTAATGAAAAACTGTTTTTT. Translated: CAISEGTGATNEKLFF.

The CDR3 loop reads CASSARRERDTQYF. The CDR3 DNA sequence: TGTGCCAGCAGTGCCAGGAGGGAGCGGGATACGCAGTATTTT. This chain links TRBV28 with TRBJ2-3; weak D call: TRBD2 (6 bases). The CDR3 consists of 14 residues. The V gene lost 5 bases and the J gene lost 6 bases, with 15 bases spanning the gap. The germline V gene encodes CDR1 MDHEN and CDR2 SYDVKM.

The gene calls are TRBV9 and TRBJ2-5; TRBD2 is a possible D gene (5 bases). There are 14 residues in the CDR3. The ends were cut back, 4 bases at V and 1 base at J, with 11 bases in the middle. Germline CDR1 is SGDLS and CDR2 is YYNGEE. CDR3 region: CASSPGSGQETQYF. The CDR3 coding sequence is TGTGCCAGCAGCCCGGGGTCGGGCCAAGAGACCCAGTACTTC.

J is TRBJ2-1 and V is TRBV7-2; perhaps TRBD2 as D (7 bases). Trimming removed 5 bases from V and 11 bases from J, with 22 bases in between. This CDR3 is built from 15 residues. Germline V gene data show CDR1 as SGHTA and CDR2 as FQGNSA. Written as DNA, the CDR3 is TGTGCCAGCAGCCCCTCCGCGTTGGGGGGGGGCCAGCAGTTCTTC. Protein: CASSPSALGGGQQFF.

In its sample, this clone was seen once. The genes are TRBV7-8 and TRBJ2-5; D uncertain. Germline CDR1 and CDR2: SGHVS and FQNEAQ. The V gene lost 0 bases and the J gene lost 2 bases, with 7 bases spanning the gap. The CDR3 is made up of 14 amino acids. The CDR3 nucleotides are TGTGCCAGCAGCTTAGCTCCTGAGCAAGAGACCCAGTACTTC. It translates to CASSLAPEQETQYF.

The V gene is TRBV4-1, the J gene TRBJ2-3, with TRBD2 identical over 8 bases. Germline V gives CDR1 MGHRA, CDR2 YSYEKL. V gave up 4 bases and J gave up 2 bases; unmatched junction bases: 11. This CDR3 has 17 amino acids. CDR3 region: CASSLRAAGDSTDTQYF. CDR3 nucleotides: TGCGCCAGCAGCCTACGTGCAGCGGGGGATTCCACAGATACGCAGTATTTT.

The rearrangement joins TRBV9 to TRBJ2-1; 7 bases are a match to TRBD2. From germline, CDR1 is SGDLS and CDR2 YYNGEE. The CDR3 length is 15 residues. With 3 bases clipped from V and 0 bases from J, the junction kept 3 bases outside the gene matches. The CDR3 spells CASSASGSSYNEQFF. The CDR3 region has the DNA TGTGCCAGCAGCGCTAGCGGTAGCTCCTACAATGAGCAGTTCTTC.

The chain uses TRBV9 and TRBJ2-2; D is unclear. The V and J ends lost 0 bases and 5 bases respectively, with 17 bases between them. The CDR3 runs to 17 residues. CDR1 is SGDLS and CDR2 is YYNGEE in the germline V gene. Here the CDR3 DNA reads TGTGCCAGCAGCGTAGCAGCATTCGGGTTCCGAACCGGGGAGCTGTTTTTT. Amino acids: CASSVAAFGFRTGELFF.

This clone was seen just once. V usage is TRBV7-8 and J usage is TRBJ1-5; D call uncertain. The CDR3 runs to 13 residues. CDR1 is SGHVS, CDR2 FQNEAQ, per germline. Deletions cut 6 bases from V and 4 bases from J, with 10 bases between. CDR3 bases: TGTGCCAGCAGTTTTACTGAGAATCAGCCCCAGCATTTT. This codes for CASSFTENQPQHF.

V is TRBV2 and J is TRBJ1-2, with TRBD1 as a possible D gene (6 bases). The CDR3 loop spans 15 amino acids. Trimming left V 5 bases short and J 4 bases short, with 17 bases between. Germline-derived CDR1 and CDR2 are SNHLY and FYNNEI. CDR3 residues: CASSQDSLRSYGYTF. The CDR3 bases are TGTGCCAGCAGTCAGGACAGCTTACGCAGCTATGGCTACACCTTC.

V is TRBV30 and J is TRBJ1-4; tentative D call: TRBD1 (5 bases). Trimming left V 1 base short and J 8 bases short, with 11 bases between. The germline gives CDR1 GTSNPN, CDR2 SVGIG (reference sequence). The CDR3 has 13 residues. CDR3 amino acids: CAWSDLEGEKLFF. CDR3 DNA: TGTGCCTGGAGTGACCTGGAGGGGGAAAAACTGTTTTTT.